One sample yielded the 7 T cell receptor beta chains listed below, sequenced in a study of cytomegalovirus exposure and HLA in healthy donors. A multiplex PCR was run with 60 Vbeta primers and 13 Jbeta primers. Sequencing used immunoSEQ multiplex PCR; TCRdb keeps in-frame clones, though not all of them. Here the sample spans fewer than 250,000 clones, 70% to 80% being singletons. The sequenced material came from PBMCs. All receptors come from a male donor in good health and CMV-seropositive.

The gene calls are TRBV9 and TRBJ1-3; D uncertain. The CDR3 totals 15 residues. V lost 3 bases, J lost 0 bases, and 10 bases lay in between. From germline, CDR1 is SGDLS and CDR2 YYNGEE. The CDR3 is CASSDDLNSGNTIYF. As DNA, the CDR3 is TGTGCCAGCAGCGACGACTTGAACTCTGGAAACACCATATATTTT. Full variable domain (missing parts from reference TRBV9 and TRBJ1-3): DSGVTQTPKHLITATGQRVTLRCSPRSGDLSVYWYQQSLDQGLQFLIQYYNGEERAKGNILERFSAQQFPDLHSELNLSSLELGDSALYFCASSDDLNSGNTIYFGEGSWLTVV.

This chain connects TRBV5-6 to TRBJ1-5, with D tentatively TRBD1 (5 bases). This CDR3 region has 17 residues. The germline V and J ends were trimmed by 4 bases and 0 bases, with 17 bases remaining between them. Per germline, CDR1 SGHDT and CDR2 YYEEEE. The CDR3 DNA is TGTGCCAGCAGCGTCACGAATCAGGGTTATAGCAATCAGCCCCAGCATTTT. Residues: CASSVTNQGYSNQPQHF. Using reference TRBV5-6 and TRBJ1-5 for the parts outside the CDR3, the full variable domain is DAGVTQSPTHLIKTRGQQVTLRCSPKSGHDTVSWYQQALGQGPQFIFQYYEEEERQRGNFPDRFSGHQFPNYSSELNVNALLLGDSALYLCASSVTNQGYSNQPQHFGDGTRLSIL.

The chain recombines TRBV6-1 with TRBJ1-1, with D maybe TRBD1 (6 bases). Trimming stripped 10 bases from V and 3 bases from J, with 15 bases between. This CDR3 has 13 amino acids. The germline V gene encodes CDR1 MNHNS and CDR2 SASEGT. CDR3 nucleotide sequence: TGTGCCACCCAGCCGGGACATTACACTGAAGCTTTCTTT. Its protein product is CATQPGHYTEAFF.

This clone was seen just once. CDR3 loop: CASSLAGLRSGSSYEQYF. CDR3 sequence (DNA): TGCGCCAGCAGCTTAGCTGGGCTGAGGAGCGGAAGCTCCTACGAGCAGTACTTC. The chain employs TRBV4-3 and TRBJ2-7; the D gene is possibly TRBD2 (5 bases). V lost 5 bases and J lost 0, with 23 bases in between. CDR3 length: 18 residues. The germline V gene encodes CDR1 LGHNA and CDR2 YSLEER.

This sequence joins TRBV5-4 and TRBJ1-3; no definite D call. In germline, CDR1 is SGHNT, CDR2 YYREEE (reference sequence). The ends were cut back, 0 bases at V and 2 bases at J, with 9 bases in the middle. This CDR3 comprises 15 residues. The CDR3 nucleotides are TGTGCCAGCAGCTTGGGAGGCAGTACTGGAAACACCATATATTTT. It specifies CASSLGGSTGNTIYF.

V is TRBV7-2 and J is TRBJ1-1; D possibly corresponds to TRBD1 (6 bases). There are 13 residues in the CDR3. Germline V gene data show CDR1 as SGHTA and CDR2 as FQGNSA. Trimming stripped 7 bases from V and 3 bases from J, with 12 bases between. This CDR3 reads CASKKTGDTEAFF. The CDR3 DNA is TGTGCCAGCAAGAAGACAGGAGACACTGAAGCTTTCTTT.

This clone was seen just once. The CDR3 sequence: CASSEKAMNTEAFF. The CDR3 nucleotides read TGTGCCAGCAGTGAAAAAGCTATGAACACTGAAGCTTTCTTT. This chain connects TRBV2 to TRBJ1-1; no clear D gene. This CDR3 is built from 14 residues. Trimming pared 2 bases from V and 0 bases from J, leaving 7 bases between. The germline V gene has CDR1 SNHLY and CDR2 FYNNEI.